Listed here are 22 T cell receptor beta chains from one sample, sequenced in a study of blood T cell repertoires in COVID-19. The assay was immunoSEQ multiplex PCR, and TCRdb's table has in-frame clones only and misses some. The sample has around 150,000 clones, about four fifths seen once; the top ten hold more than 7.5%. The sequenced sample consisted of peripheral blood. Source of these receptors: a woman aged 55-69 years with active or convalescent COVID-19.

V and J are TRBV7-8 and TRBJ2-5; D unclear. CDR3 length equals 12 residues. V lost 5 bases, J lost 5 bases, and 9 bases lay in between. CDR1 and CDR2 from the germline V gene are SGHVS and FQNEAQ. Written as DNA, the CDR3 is TGTGCCAGCAGCGAGTTCCCGGAGACCCAGTACTTC. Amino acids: CASSEFPETQYF.

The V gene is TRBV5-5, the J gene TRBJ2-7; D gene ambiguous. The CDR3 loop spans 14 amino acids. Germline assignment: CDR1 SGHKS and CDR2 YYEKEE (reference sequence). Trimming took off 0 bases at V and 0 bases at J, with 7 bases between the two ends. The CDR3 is CASSLGLRSYEQYF. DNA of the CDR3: TGTGCCAGCAGCTTGGGACTGCGCTCCTACGAGCAGTACTTC.

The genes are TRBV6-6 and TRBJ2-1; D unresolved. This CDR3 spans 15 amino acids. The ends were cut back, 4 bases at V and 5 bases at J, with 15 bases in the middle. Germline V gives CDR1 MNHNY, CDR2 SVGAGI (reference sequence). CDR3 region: CASSFRVLKDNEQFF. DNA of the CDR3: TGTGCCAGCAGTTTCCGGGTCCTAAAAGACAATGAGCAGTTCTTC.

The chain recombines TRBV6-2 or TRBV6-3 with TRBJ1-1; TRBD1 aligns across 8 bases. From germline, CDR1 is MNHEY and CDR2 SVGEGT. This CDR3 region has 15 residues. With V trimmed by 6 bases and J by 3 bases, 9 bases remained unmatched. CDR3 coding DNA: TGTGCCAGCAGATACCCGGGACAGGTGGACACTGAAGCTTTCTTT. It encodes CASRYPGQVDTEAFF.

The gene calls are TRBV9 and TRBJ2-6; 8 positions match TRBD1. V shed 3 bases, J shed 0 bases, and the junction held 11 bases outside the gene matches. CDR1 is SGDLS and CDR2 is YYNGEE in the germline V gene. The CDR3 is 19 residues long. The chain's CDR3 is CASSAHRGKGDSGANVLTF. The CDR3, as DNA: TGTGCCAGCAGCGCACACAGGGGGAAAGGCGACTCTGGGGCCAACGTCCTGACTTTC. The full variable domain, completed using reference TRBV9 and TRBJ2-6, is DSGVTQTPKHLITATGQRVTLRCSPRSGDLSVYWYQQSLDQGLQFLIQYYNGEERAKGNILERFSAQQFPDLHSELNLSSLELGDSALYFCASSAHRGKGDSGANVLTFGAGSRLTVL.

CDR3 sequence reads: CASSPGQAETQYF. For the CDR3, the DNA is TGCGCCAGCAGCCCCGGACAGGCGGAGACCCAGTACTTC. This sequence joins TRBV4-3 and TRBJ2-5; TRBD1 matches at 7 bases. CDR1 is LGHNA, CDR2 YSLEER, per germline. This CDR3 is built from 13 residues. V lost 4 bases and J lost 5; bases outside the gene matches: 4.

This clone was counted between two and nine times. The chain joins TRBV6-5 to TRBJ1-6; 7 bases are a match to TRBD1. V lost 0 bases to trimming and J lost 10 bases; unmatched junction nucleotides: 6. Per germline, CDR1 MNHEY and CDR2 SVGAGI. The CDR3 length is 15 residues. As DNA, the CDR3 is TGTGCCAGCAGTTACTCACAGGGGTTGGAGTCACCCCTCCACTTT. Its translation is CASSYSQGLESPLHF.

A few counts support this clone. The DNA of the CDR3 is TGTGCCAGCAGACCGGGAAGCAATCAGCCCCAGCATTTT. Protein sequence: CASRPGSNQPQHF. V usage is TRBV6-5 and J usage is TRBJ1-5; D is unclear. The CDR3 totals 13 residues. V lost 6 bases to trimming and J lost 1 base, with 7 bases between them. The germline V gene encodes CDR1 MNHEY and CDR2 SVGAGI.

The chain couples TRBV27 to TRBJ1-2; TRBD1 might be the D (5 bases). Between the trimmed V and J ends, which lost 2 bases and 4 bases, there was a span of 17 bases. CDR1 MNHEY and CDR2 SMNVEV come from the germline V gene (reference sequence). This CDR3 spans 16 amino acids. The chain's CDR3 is CASSLDAGGYVYGYTF. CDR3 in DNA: TGTGCCAGCAGTTTAGATGCGGGGGGGTATGTCTATGGCTACACCTTC.

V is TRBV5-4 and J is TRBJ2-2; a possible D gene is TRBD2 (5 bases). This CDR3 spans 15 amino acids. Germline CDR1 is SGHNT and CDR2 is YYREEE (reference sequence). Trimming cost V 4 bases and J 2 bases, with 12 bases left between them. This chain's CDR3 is CASSPWRTNTGELFF. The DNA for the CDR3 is TGTGCCAGCAGCCCATGGAGGACCAACACCGGGGAGCTGTTTTTT.

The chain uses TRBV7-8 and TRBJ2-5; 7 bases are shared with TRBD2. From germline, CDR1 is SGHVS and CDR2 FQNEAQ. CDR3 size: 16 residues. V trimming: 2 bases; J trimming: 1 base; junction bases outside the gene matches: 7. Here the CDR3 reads CASSLPSGDSQETQYF. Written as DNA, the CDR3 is TGTGCCAGCAGCTTACCAAGCGGGGACTCCCAAGAGACCCAGTACTTC.

CDR3 coding DNA: TGCGCCAGCAGCCTCCGGGACATCCAACAGAGTTACACAGATACGCAGTATTTT. Translation gives CASSLRDIQQSYTDTQYF. The chain couples TRBV5-1 to TRBJ2-3; D is perhaps TRBD1 (6 bases). The V end lost 4 bases, the J end lost 2 bases, and 23 bases lay between the germline ends. This CDR3 has 18 amino acids. Per germline, CDR1 SGHRS and CDR2 YFSETQ.

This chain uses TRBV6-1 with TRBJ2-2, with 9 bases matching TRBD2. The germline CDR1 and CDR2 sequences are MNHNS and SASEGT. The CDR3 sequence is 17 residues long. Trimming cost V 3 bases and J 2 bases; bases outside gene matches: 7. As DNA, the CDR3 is TGTGCCAGCAGTGACTTAGCGGGGGCCTACAACACCGGGGAGCTGTTTTTT. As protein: CASSDLAGAYNTGELFF.

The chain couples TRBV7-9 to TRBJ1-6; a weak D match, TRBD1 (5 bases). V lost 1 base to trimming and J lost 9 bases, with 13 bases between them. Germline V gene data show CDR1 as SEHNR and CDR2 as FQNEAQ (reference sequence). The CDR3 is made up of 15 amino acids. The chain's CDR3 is CASSLDQGGFSPLHF. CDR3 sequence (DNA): TGTGCCAGCAGCTTAGATCAGGGTGGGTTTTCACCCCTCCACTTT.

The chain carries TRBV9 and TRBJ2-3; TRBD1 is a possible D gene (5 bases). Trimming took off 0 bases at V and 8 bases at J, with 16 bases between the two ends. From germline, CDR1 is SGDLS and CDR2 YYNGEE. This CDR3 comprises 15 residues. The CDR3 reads CASSVGMGLEVTQYF. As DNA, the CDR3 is TGTGCCAGCAGCGTAGGGATGGGGCTCGAGGTTACGCAGTATTTT.

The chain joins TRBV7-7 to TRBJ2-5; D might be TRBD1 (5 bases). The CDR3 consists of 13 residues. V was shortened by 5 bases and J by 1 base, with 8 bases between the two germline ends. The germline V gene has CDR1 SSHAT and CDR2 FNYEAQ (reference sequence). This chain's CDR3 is CASSRQFQETQYF. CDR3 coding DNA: TGTGCCAGCAGCCGACAGTTCCAAGAGACCCAGTACTTC.

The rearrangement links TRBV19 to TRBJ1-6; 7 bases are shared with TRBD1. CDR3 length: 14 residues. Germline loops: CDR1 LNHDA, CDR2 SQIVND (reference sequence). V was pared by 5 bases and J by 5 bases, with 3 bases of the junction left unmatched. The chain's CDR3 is CASSAGTDNSPLHF. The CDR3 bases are TGTGCCAGTAGTGCCGGGACAGATAATTCACCCCTCCACTTT.

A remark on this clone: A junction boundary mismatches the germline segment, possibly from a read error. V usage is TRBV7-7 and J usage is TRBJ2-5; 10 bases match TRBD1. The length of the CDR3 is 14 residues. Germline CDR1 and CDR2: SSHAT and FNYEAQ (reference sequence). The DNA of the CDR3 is TGTGCTAGCAGGGCGGGACAGGGGCAAGAGACCCAGTACTTC. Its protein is CASRAGQGQETQYF.

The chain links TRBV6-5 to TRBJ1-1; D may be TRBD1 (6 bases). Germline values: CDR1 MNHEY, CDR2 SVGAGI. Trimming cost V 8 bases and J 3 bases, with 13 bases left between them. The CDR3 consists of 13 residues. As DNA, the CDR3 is TGTGCCAGCGCCGACACAGGGCACACTGAAGCTTTCTTT. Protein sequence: CASADTGHTEAFF.

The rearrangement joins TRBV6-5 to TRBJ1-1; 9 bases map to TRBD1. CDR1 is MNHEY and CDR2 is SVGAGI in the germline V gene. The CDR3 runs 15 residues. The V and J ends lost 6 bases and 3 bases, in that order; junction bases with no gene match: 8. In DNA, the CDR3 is TGTGCCAGCAGCCAGACAGGGGGGTCGGACACTGAAGCTTTCTTT. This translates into CASSQTGGSDTEAFF.

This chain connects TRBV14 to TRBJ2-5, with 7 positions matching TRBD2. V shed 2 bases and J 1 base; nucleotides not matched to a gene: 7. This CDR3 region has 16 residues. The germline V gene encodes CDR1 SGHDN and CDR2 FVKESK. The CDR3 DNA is TGTGCCAGCAGCCAAAGGCCCCGCGGGGGCCAAGAGACCCAGTACTTC. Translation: CASSQRPRGGQETQYF.

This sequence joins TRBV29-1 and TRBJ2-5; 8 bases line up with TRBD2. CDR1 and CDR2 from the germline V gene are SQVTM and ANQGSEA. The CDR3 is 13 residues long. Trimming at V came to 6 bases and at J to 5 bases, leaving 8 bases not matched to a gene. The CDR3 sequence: CSVGLAPPETQYF. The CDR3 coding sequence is TGCAGCGTCGGACTAGCTCCTCCTGAGACCCAGTACTTC.